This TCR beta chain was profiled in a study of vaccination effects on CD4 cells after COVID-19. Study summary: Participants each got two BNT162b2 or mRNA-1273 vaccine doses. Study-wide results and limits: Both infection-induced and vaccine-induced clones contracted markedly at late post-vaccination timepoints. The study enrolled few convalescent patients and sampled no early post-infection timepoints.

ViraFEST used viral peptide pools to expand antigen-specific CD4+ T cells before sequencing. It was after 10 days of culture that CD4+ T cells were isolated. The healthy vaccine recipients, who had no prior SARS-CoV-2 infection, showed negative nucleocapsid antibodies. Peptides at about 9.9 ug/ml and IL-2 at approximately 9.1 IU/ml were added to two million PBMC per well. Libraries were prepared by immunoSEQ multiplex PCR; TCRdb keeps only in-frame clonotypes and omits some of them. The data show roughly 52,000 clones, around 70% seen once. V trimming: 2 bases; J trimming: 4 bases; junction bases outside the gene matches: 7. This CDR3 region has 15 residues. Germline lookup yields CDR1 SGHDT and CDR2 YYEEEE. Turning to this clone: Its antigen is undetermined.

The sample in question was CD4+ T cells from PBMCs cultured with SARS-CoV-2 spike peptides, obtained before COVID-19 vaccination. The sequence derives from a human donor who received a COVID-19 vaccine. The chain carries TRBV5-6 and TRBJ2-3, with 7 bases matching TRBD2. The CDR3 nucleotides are TGTGCCAGCAGCTTCCTAGCGGAGGGCCCAGATACGCAGTATTTT. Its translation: CASSFLAEGPDTQYF.